The sequence of this T cell receptor (beta chain) was determined in a study of CD8+CD57+ T cells in acquired aplastic anemia. Study information: Average DNA yield from sorted CD4+ and CD8+ cells was 3.2 ug.

Germline V CDR1 and CDR2: LNHNV, YYDKDF (reference sequence). This CDR3 spans 13 amino acids. The V gene lost 3 bases and the J gene lost 2 bases, with 8 bases spanning the gap. This clonotype appeared a few times. Researchers used genomic DNA as the template to profile TCR beta VDJ and CDR3. TCRdb used MiXCR to reprocess the reads, holding one entry per CDR3 protein. In the table there are fewer than 250,000 distinct CDR3 sequences, around half of which are singletons. The TCR was taken from a human donor in good health, serving as a control. The chain combines TRBV15 with TRBJ2-7; D is uncertain. The sample comprised sorted CD4+, CD8+, or CD8+CD57+ T cells (not recorded which) from PBMCs. As DNA, the CDR3 is TGTGCCACCAGCAGCTACTGGGCCTACGAGCAGTACTTC. Its translation: CATSSYWAYEQYF.